These 16 T cell receptor beta chains originate from one sample sequenced in a study of blood T cell repertoires in COVID-19. TCRdb's table, derived via immunoSEQ multiplex PCR, lists solely in-frame clones and lacks some. The sample has more than 70,000 clones; about 93% are singletons. Sequenced sample: peripheral blood. These receptor sequences come from a woman older than 75 with acute or convalescent COVID-19.

Regarding this clone: One end of the junction fails to match germline, which may point to a read error. In the same sample, other DNA sequences code for this CDR3. The rearrangement uses TRBV19 and TRBJ2-7; no clear D. The CDR3 has 13 residues. CDR1 is LNHDA and CDR2 is SQIVND in the germline V gene (reference sequence). The CDR3 region is CASSIESGYEQYF. CDR3 bases: TGTGCCAGTAGCATAGAATCGGGCTACGAGCAGTACTTC. The full variable domain, rest sourced from reference TRBV19 and TRBJ2-7, is DGGITQSPKYLFRKEGQNVTLSCEQNLNHDAMYWYRQDPGQGLRLIYYSQIVNDFQKGDIAEGYSVSREKKESFPLTVTSAQKNPTAFYLCASSIESGYEQYFGPGTRLTVT.

The genes are TRBV19 and TRBJ1-1; no reliable D call. The germline CDR1 and CDR2 sequences are LNHDA and SQIVND (reference sequence). V was cut by 7 bases and J by 0 bases, with 9 bases left in between. The CDR3 spans 13 residues. CDR3 nucleotide sequence: TGTGCCAGTAACTGGGAGATGAACACTGAAGCTTTCTTT. Protein: CASNWEMNTEAFF.

The chain links TRBV5-1 to TRBJ1-5; 7 nucleotides agree with TRBD1. From germline, CDR1 is SGHRS and CDR2 YFSETQ. The CDR3 covers 14 residues. V shed 3 bases and J 7 bases; nucleotides not matched to a gene: 7. CDR3 in amino acids: CASSSHPGGQPQHF. The CDR3 nucleotides read TGCGCCAGCAGCTCTCACCCAGGGGGACAGCCCCAGCATTTT.

This chain joins TRBV29-1 and TRBJ1-1, with TRBD1 identical over 7 bases. This CDR3 contains 14 residues. V shed 5 bases and J 0 bases; nucleotides not matched to a gene: 6. Germline CDR1 and CDR2: SQVTM and ANQGSEA. The CDR3 spells CSVRPGQVNTEAFF. The CDR3 nucleotides are TGCAGCGTTAGACCCGGACAGGTGAACACTGAAGCTTTCTTT.

On this clone itself: Other nucleotide sequences from this sample produce the same CDR3. The chain joins TRBV5-1 to TRBJ2-2; no clear D gene. CDR3 length equals 12 residues. Trimming left V 0 bases short and J 6 bases short, with 3 bases between. CDR1 SGHRS and CDR2 YFSETQ come from the germline V gene. CDR3 protein: CASSLAAGELFF. Written as DNA, the CDR3 is TGCGCCAGCAGCTTGGCGGCCGGGGAGCTGTTTTTT.

The chain joins TRBV3-1 (or the pseudogene TRBV3-2) to TRBJ2-1; TRBD1 matches at 7 bases. Trimming removed 3 bases from V and 6 bases from J; junction bases left unmatched: 11. The germline V gene encodes CDR1 LGHDT and CDR2 YNNKEL (reference sequence). This CDR3 is built from 16 residues. In DNA form, the CDR3 reads TGTGCCAGCAGCCACCCCGGACAGGTAGGCGTCAATGAGCAGTTCTTC. This sequence encodes CASSHPGQVGVNEQFF.

The gene calls are TRBV9 and TRBJ1-2; possibly TRBD1 for D (6 bases). Deletions cut 4 bases from V and 8 bases from J, with 12 bases between. The CDR3 sequence is 12 residues long. Germline values: CDR1 SGDLS, CDR2 YYNGEE. The CDR3 is CASSLLGGGYTF. The CDR3 coding sequence is TGTGCCAGCAGCCTCCTAGGGGGAGGCTACACCTTC.

This clone was observed a single time. This chain connects TRBV4-2 to TRBJ2-6; TRBD1 is a possible D gene (6 bases). The CDR3 consists of 17 residues. Germline CDR1 and CDR2: LGHNA and YNFKEQ. The V gene lost 0 bases and the J gene lost 0 bases, with 9 bases spanning the gap. The CDR3 here is CASSQESTGSGANVLTF. The CDR3 DNA reads TGTGCCAGCAGCCAAGAGTCGACAGGCTCTGGGGCCAACGTCCTGACTTTC.

V gene TRBV5-5 combines with J gene TRBJ1-5; 7 nucleotides agree with TRBD1. Trimming took 7 bases from V and 4 from J; bases not matched to a gene: 8. CDR1 is SGHKS and CDR2 is YYEKEE in the germline V gene (reference sequence). This CDR3 has 14 amino acids. The CDR3 loop reads CASVFRDSNQPQHF. As DNA, the CDR3 is TGTGCCAGCGTTTTTCGGGACAGTAATCAGCCCCAGCATTTT.

V is TRBV7-3 and J is TRBJ2-3, with D possibly being TRBD2 (5 bases). CDR1 is SGHTA and CDR2 is FQGTGA in the germline V gene. V lost 4 bases and J lost 8, with 16 bases in between. This CDR3 is 14 amino acids long. DNA of the CDR3: TGTGCCAGCAGCTCCGGAGGTGTGGGGAGTACGCAGTATTTT. This gives the protein CASSSGGVGSTQYF.

CDR3 residues: CASSPSGSHTEAFF. The CDR3 region has the DNA TGTGCCAGCTCACCATCGGGGAGTCACACTGAAGCTTTCTTT. This chain joins TRBV18 and TRBJ1-1; D not certain. In germline, CDR1 is KGHSH, CDR2 LQKENI. Trimming took 2 bases from V and 3 from J, leaving 10 bases between them. The CDR3 is 14 amino acids.

The V gene is TRBV5-8, the J gene TRBJ2-6; 9 bases match TRBD1. J lost 2 bases, V lost 4 bases, and 1 base had no gene match. There are 15 residues in the CDR3. CDR1 is SGHTS, CDR2 YDEGEE, per germline. As DNA, the CDR3 is TGTGCCAGCAGCCGGACAGGGGCTGGGGCCAACGTCCTGACTTTC. This gives the protein CASSRTGAGANVLTF.

This clone has more than one count but fewer than ten. V and J are TRBV18 and TRBJ1-1, with D possibly matching TRBD1 (6 bases). Germline CDR1 KGHSH, CDR2 LQKENI. V lost 2 bases, J lost 0 bases, and 19 bases lay in between. The CDR3 is 18 residues long. As DNA, the CDR3 is TGTGCCAGCTCACCAGCCCTCCAGGGGAGAGGGGTGAACACTGAAGCTTTCTTT. It yields the protein CASSPALQGRGVNTEAFF.

The chain is built from TRBV5-6 and TRBJ2-3, with 7 bases matching TRBD1. V shed 2 bases, J shed 0 bases, and the junction held 6 bases outside the gene matches. The CDR3 has 16 amino acids. Germline CDR1 and CDR2: SGHDT and YYEEEE. As DNA, the CDR3 is TGTGCCAGCAGCTTTCAGGGGGTTGACAGCACAGATACGCAGTATTTT. It yields the protein CASSFQGVDSTDTQYF.

Here the CDR3 reads CASSVVRWINLARIYEQYF. In DNA form, the CDR3 reads TGTGCCAGCAGCGTAGTTCGGTGGATAAACTTGGCTAGGATCTACGAGCAGTACTTC. The chain combines TRBV9 with TRBJ2-7; D unresolved. Trimming stripped 0 bases from V and 3 bases from J, with 25 bases between. The germline V gene has CDR1 SGDLS and CDR2 YYNGEE. This CDR3 contains 19 residues.

The rearrangement uses TRBV9 and TRBJ2-3, with D hard to call. The CDR3 is made up of 11 amino acids. The V gene's germline CDR1 is SGDLS and CDR2 YYNGEE. Trimming stripped 2 bases from V and 4 bases from J, with 2 bases between. This CDR3 reads CASSVADTQYF. DNA of the CDR3: TGTGCCAGCAGCGTCGCAGATACGCAGTATTTT.